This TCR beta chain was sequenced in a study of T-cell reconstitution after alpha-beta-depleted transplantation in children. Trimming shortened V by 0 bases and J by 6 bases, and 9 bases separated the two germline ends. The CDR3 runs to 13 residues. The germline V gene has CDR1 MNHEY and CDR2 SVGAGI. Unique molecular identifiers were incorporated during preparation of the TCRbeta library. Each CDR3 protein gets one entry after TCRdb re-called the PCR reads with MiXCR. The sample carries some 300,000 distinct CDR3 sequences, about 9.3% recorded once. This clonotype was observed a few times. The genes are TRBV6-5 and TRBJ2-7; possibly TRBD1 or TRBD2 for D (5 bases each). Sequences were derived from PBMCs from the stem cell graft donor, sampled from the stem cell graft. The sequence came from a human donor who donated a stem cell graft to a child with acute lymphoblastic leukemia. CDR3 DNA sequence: TGTGCCAGCAGTTACTCGACTACAGGCGAGCAGTACTTC. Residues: CASSYSTTGEQYF.